The rows below give T cell receptor beta chains drawn from one sample of a study of blood T cell repertoires in COVID-19. The protocol was immunoSEQ multiplex PCR, while the TCRdb copy is restricted to in-frame clones and leaves out a portion. There are approximately 57,000 clones in the sample; approximately 87% occur only once, and approximately 3.9% lies in the top ten. The sample consisted of peripheral blood. The receptors shown here come from a man in his fifties or sixties with acute or convalescent COVID-19. The CDR3 runs from the conserved cysteine through the conserved F or W.

TRBV6-5,CASRDISSYGNTIYF
TRBV2,CASRSDRGSDSPLHF
TRBV10-1,CASSENSHFGEQYF
TRBV10-3,CAIQGTSGGSSYEQYF
TRBV27,CASSLSGGTEAFF
TRBV19,CASSIGAGRTYEQYF
TRBV18,CASSPDRDSSFYGYTF
TRBV27,CASSLGPGGPQTQYF
TRBV19,CASTLGQGEETQYF
TRBV4-2,CASRAEGGPSYEQYF
TRBV6-5,CASRPTGNYYGYTF
TRBV7-3,CASSLIAGGSETQYF
TRBV5-1,CASSLLADSSYNEQFF
TRBV30,CAWGGPSTGAGNTIYF
TRBV24-1,CATSEASQETQYF
TRBV25-1,CASSEGGGINTEAFF
TRBV2,CASRVSPGTASPEQYF
TRBV6-6,CASKGMDNQPQHF
TRBV5-6,CASSSWRGRNTIYF
TRBV10-1,CASSAGPWTGPNTGELFF
TRBV7-6,CASSLEGDRIFTEAFF
TRBV19,CASSPGIEQYF
TRBV7-9,CASSFLSSGRDQETQYF
TRBV19,CASSRLSTDRRKETQYF
TRBV5-1,CASSLDRNYGYTF
TRBV27,CASSSTLSREAFF
TRBV18,CASSPEGQSNYGYTF
TRBV6-5,CASSYSGQKVEKLFF
TRBV12-3/TRBV12-4,CASSVTTNYGYTF
TRBV10-3,CAISEWRLAGSGELFF
TRBV19,CASSIMDRGLYEQYF